This T cell receptor (beta chain) came from a study of shared T cell receptors in the human thymus. Only one count was recorded for this clone. The data were produced by immunoSEQ multiplex PCR, yet TCRdb's version contains in-frame clones alone and is incomplete. The sample carries fewer than 700,000 clones, 85% to 90% recorded once. There are 16 residues in the CDR3. Germline V gives CDR1 LGHNA, CDR2 YNFKEQ. Trimming at V came to 1 base and at J to 5 bases, leaving 8 bases not matched to a gene. These data were also filed under a second study, of human thymus T cells.

The rearrangement joins TRBV4-2 to TRBJ2-7; TRBD1 matches at 10 bases. The sequenced sample consisted of thymocytes. This clonotype originated in a boy younger than two with a congenital heart defect. Here the CDR3 DNA reads TGTGCCAGCAGCCAAGTGGGGGGACAGGGGAACAACGAGCAGTACTTC. Protein product: CASSQVGGQGNNEQYF.